This TCR beta chain appears in the sequencing data of a study of T-cell memory formation after mild COVID-19. Study-wide context: Most TCR clusters belonged to a single donor.

Trimming removed 10 bases from V and 9 bases from J, with 27 bases in between. Germline lookup yields CDR1 KGHDR and CDR2 SFDVKD. The CDR3 runs to 16 residues. Notes on the study in general: A balance of CD4 and CD8 characterized clones contracting day 15 to 85, whereas later expanders leaned CD4+. Largely, contracting CD4+ clones fell within CM and EM, and contracting CD8+ clones within EMRA.

A word on this clonotype: What it binds is not known.

TCRdb itself ran the 5' RACE reads through MiXCR, one entry per CDR3 protein. The repertoire holds approximately 440,000 distinct CDR3 sequences, with 20% as singletons. V is TRBV24-1 and J is TRBJ2-1; D possibly matches TRBD1 or TRBD2 (5 bases each). The clonotype comes from an adult woman who had mild COVID-19 (a few samples of this study predate the infection). Cell type and time point are not known. Sequencing input: PBMCs or a T cell subset sorted from them (not recorded which). CDR3 region: CATCPEQEVRGREQFF. Here the CDR3 DNA reads TGTGCCACTTGTCCCGAACAGGAGGTAAGAGGCCGTGAGCAGTTCTTC.